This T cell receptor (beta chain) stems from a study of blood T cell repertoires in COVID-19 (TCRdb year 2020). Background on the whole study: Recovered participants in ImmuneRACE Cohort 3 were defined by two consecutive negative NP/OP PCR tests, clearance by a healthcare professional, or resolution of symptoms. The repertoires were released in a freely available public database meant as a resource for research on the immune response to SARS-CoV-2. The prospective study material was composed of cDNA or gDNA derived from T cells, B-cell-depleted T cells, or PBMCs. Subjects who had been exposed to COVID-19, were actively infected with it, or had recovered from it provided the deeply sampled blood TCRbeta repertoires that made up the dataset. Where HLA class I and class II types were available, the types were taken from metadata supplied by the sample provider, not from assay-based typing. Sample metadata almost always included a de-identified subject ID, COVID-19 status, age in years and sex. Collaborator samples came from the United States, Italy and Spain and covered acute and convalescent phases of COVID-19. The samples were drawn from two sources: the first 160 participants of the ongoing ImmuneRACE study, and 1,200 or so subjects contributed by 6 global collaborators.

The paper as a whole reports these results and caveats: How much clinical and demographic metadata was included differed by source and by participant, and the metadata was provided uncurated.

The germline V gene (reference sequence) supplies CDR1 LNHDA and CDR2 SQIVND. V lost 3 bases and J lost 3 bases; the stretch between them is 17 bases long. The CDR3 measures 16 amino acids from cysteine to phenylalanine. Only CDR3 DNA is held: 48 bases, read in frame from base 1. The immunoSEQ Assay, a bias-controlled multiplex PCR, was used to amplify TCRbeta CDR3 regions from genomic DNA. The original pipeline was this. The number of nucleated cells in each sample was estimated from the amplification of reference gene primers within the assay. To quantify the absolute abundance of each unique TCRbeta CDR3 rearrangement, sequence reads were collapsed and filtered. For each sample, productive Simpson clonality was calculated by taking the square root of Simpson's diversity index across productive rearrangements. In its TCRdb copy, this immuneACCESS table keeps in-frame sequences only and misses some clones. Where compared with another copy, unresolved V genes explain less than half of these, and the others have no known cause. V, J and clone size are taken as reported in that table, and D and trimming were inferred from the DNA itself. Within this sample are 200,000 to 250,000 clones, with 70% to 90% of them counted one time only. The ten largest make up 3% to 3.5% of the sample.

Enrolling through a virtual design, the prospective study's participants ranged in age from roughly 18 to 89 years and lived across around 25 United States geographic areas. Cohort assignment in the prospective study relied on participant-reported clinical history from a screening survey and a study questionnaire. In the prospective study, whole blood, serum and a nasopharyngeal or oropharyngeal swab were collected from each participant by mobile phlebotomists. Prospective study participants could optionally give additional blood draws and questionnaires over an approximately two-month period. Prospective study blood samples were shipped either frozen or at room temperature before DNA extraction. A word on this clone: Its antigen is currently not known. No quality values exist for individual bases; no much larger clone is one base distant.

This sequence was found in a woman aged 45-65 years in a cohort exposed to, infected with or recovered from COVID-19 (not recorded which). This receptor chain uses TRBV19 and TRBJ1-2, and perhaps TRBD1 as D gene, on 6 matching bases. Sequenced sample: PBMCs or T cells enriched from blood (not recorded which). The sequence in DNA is TGTGCCAGTAGTATGGGACATCCCCGTACTGACTATGGCTACACCTTC. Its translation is CASSMGHPRTDYGYTF. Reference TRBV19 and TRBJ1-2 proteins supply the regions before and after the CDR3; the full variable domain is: DGGITQSPKYLFRKEGQNVTLSCEQNLNHDAMYWYRQDPGQGLRLIYYSQIVNDFQKGDIAEGYSVSREKKESFPLTVTSAQKNPTAFYLCASSMGHPRTDYGYTFGSGTRLTVV.